The clone carrying this T cell receptor beta chain was seen repeatedly, ten times or more. Per the germline V gene, CDR1 is SGHRS and CDR2 is YFSETQ. The V end lost 4 bases, the J end lost 3 bases, and 9 bases lay between the germline ends. CDR3 size: 13 residues. The sample comes from a study of T cells in Graves' hyperthyroidism and ophthalmopathy. RNA transcripts served as the template for amplifying TCR beta CDR3 regions. Primed by the HTBI set, a first-round RT-PCR was run on the TCR CDR3. Each CDR3 protein gets one entry after TCRdb re-called the multiplex PCR reads with MiXCR. Of about 560,000 distinct CDR3 sequences listed, 11% to 15% were seen once; the top ten hold approximately 15%.

The clonotype originates from a woman aged 40-49 years with Graves' hyperthyroidism. The chain uses TRBV5-1 and TRBJ2-3; no clear D. Material for sequencing was blood. The CDR3 DNA follows: TGCGCCAGCAGCCACGAGCCGACAGATACGCAGTATTTT. As protein: CASSHEPTDTQYF. The variable domain in full, with the rest retrieved from reference TRBV5-1 and TRBJ2-3, is KAGVTQTPRYLIKTRGQQVTLSCSPISGHRSVSWYQQTPGQGLQFLFEYFSETQRNKGNFPGRFSGRQFSNSRSEMNVSTLELGDSALYLCASSHEPTDTQYFGPGTRLTVL.